This paragraph covers one T cell receptor beta chain sequence. Its antigen remains unidentified. At sampling all donors were nominally healthy, likely with unrecorded immune exposures. Germline V lookup: CDR1 MNHEY, CDR2 SMNVEV (reference sequence). J lost 3 bases, V lost 3 bases, and 0 bases had no gene match. The CDR3 sequence is 14 residues long. This record belongs to a study of cytomegalovirus exposure and HLA in healthy donors. Study-wide context: Within an early data release were around 80 million unique TCRs drawn from HLA-typed donors.

It was with 60 Vbeta and 13 Jbeta primers that the PCR ran. Sequencing used immunoSEQ multiplex PCR; TCRdb keeps in-frame clones, though not all of them. Of about 76,000 clones listed, approximately 80% are singletons. Study observations and caveats: Cytomegalovirus status, reportedly, was diagnosed with high specificity and sensitivity by the classifier. Altogether, some 170 TCR beta chains were recorded as cytomegalovirus-associated.

The receptor's source is a woman aged 25 to 45 in good health and CMV-seronegative. The rearrangement links TRBV27 to TRBJ2-7; 12 bases are a match to TRBD2. Sequencing was performed on PBMCs. The CDR3 DNA is TGTGCCAGCAGTTTGACTAGCGGGAGCTACGAGCAGTACTTC. It specifies CASSLTSGSYEQYF.